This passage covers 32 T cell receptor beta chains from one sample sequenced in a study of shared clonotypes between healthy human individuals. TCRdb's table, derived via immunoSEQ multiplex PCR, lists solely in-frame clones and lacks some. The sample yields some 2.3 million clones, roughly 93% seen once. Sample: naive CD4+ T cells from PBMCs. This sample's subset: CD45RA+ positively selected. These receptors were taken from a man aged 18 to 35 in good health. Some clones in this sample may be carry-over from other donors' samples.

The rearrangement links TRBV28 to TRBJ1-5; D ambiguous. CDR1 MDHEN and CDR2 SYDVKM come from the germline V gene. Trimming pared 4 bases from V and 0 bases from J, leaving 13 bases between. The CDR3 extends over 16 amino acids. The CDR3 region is CASSSGLSLSNQPQHF. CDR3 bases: TGTGCCAGCAGTTCCGGATTGTCGCTTAGCAATCAGCCCCAGCATTTT.

The CDR3 region is CASSYFLRAAEAFF. CDR3 bases: TGTGCCAGCAGTTATTTTCTACGCGCCGCCGAAGCTTTCTTT. The chain joins TRBV5-6 to TRBJ1-1, with unresolved D. Germline loops: CDR1 SGHDT, CDR2 YYEEEE. The CDR3 spans 14 residues. The ends were cut back, 5 bases at V and 8 bases at J, with 19 bases in the middle.

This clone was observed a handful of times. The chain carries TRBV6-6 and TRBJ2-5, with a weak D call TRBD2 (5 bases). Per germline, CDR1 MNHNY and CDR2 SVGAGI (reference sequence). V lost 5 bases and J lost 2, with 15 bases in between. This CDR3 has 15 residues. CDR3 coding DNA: TGTGCCAGCAGTCCAACCCGAGCGGATCAAGAGACCCAGTACTTC. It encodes CASSPTRADQETQYF.

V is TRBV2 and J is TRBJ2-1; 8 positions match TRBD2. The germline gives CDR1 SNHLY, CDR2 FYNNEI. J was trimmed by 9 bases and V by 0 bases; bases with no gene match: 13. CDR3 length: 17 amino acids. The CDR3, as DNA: TGTGCCAGCAGTGAAGCGATATTGAGCGGGAGTAAGTCTGAGCAGTTCTTC. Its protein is CASSEAILSGSKSEQFF. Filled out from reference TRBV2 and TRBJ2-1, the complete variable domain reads EPEVTQTPSHQVTQMGQEVILRCVPISNHLYFYWYRQILGQKVEFLVSFYNNEISEKSEIFDDQFSVERPDGSNFTLKIRSTKLEDSAMYFCASSEAILSGSKSEQFFGPGTRLTVL.

Here the CDR3 DNA reads TGTGCCAGTAGTACCCTCTGGGGTTCGCGCGAACTAACCTACGAGCAGTACTTC. Amino acids: CASSTLWGSRELTYEQYF. The chain joins TRBV19 to TRBJ2-7; D ambiguous. V lost 4 bases to trimming and J lost 2 bases, with 24 bases between them. The germline CDR1 and CDR2 sequences are LNHDA and SQIVND (reference sequence). The CDR3 covers 18 residues.

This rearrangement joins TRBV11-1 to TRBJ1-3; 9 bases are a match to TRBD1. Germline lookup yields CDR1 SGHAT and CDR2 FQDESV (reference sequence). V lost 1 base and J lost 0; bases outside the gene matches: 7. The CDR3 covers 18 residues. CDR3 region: CASSLGGQGTFSGNTIYF. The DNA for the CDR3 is TGTGCCAGCAGCTTAGGTGGACAGGGGACATTCTCTGGAAACACCATATATTTT.

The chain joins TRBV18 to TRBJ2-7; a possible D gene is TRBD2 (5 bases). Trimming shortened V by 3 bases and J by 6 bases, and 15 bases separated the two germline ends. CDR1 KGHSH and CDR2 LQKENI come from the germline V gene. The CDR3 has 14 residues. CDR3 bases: TGTGCCAGCTCACCCTCTATGGGAGTAGGCGAGCAGTACTTC. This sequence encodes CASSPSMGVGEQYF.

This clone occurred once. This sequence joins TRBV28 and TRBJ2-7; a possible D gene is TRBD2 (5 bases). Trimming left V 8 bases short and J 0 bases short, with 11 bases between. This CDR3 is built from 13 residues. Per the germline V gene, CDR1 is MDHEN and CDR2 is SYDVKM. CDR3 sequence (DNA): TGTGCCAGCCAGCGGACGGTCTCCTACGAGCAGTACTTC. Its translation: CASQRTVSYEQYF.

As DNA, the CDR3 is TGTGCCAGCAGCCCCGACAGGGGGCGCGTCACAGATACGCAGTATTTT. Translated: CASSPDRGRVTDTQYF. This sequence joins TRBV14 and TRBJ2-3; 10 nucleotides match TRBD1. The CDR3 runs to 16 residues. The trim removed 4 bases at V and 2 bases at J, leaving 6 bases unmatched. CDR1 and CDR2 from the germline V gene are SGHDN and FVKESK.

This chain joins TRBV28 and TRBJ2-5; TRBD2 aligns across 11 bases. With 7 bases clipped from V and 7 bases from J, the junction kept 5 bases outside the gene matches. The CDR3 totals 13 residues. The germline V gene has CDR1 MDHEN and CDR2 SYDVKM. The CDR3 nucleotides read TGTGCCAGCACAACTAGCGGGAGAGGGACCCAGTACTTC. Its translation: CASTTSGRGTQYF.

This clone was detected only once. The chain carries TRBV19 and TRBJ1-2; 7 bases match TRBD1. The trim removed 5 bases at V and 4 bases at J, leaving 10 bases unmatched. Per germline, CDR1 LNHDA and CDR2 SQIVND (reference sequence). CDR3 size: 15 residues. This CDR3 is CASSRGGPRSYGYTF. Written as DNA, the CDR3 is TGTGCCAGTAGTCGAGGGGGCCCGAGAAGCTATGGCTACACCTTC.

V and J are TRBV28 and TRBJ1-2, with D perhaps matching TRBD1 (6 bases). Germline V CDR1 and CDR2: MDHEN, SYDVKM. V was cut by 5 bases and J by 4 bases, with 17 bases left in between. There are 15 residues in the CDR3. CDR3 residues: CASSERASGVYGYTF. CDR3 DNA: TGTGCCAGCAGTGAAAGGGCGTCAGGGGTCTATGGCTACACCTTC.

DNA for the CDR3: TGCGCCAGCAGAGTGACTCCTACTTACAATGAGCAGTTCTTC. The encoded protein is CASRVTPTYNEQFF. V gene TRBV5-1 combines with J gene TRBJ2-1; no clear D gene. Germline assignment: CDR1 SGHRS and CDR2 YFSETQ. The CDR3 is made up of 14 amino acids. V lost 5 bases, J lost 4 bases, and 13 bases lay in between.

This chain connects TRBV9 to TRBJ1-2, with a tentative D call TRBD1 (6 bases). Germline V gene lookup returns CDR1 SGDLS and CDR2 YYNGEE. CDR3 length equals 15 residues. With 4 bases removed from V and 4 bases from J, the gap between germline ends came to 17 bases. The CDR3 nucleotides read TGTGCCAGCAGCCCCCAGACAGGTTCCCTCTATGGCTACACCTTC. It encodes CASSPQTGSLYGYTF.

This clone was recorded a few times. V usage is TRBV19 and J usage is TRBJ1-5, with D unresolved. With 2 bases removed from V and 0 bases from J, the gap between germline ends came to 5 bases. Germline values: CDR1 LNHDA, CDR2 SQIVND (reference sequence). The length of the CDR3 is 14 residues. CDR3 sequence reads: CASSISNSNQPQHF. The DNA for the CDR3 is TGTGCCAGTAGTATATCGAATAGCAATCAGCCCCAGCATTTT.

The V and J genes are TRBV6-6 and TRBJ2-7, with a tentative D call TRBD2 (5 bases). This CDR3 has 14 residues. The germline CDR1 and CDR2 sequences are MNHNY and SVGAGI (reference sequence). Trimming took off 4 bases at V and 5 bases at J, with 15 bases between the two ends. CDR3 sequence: CASSWTSALDEQYF. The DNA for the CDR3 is TGTGCCAGCAGTTGGACTTCTGCTTTAGACGAGCAGTACTTC.

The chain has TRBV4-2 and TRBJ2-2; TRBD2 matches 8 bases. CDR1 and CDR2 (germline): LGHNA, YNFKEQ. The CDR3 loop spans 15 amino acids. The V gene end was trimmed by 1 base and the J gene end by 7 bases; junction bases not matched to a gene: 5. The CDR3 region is CASSQGGSGVGELFF. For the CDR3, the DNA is TGTGCCAGCAGCCAAGGGGGTAGCGGGGTCGGGGAGCTGTTTTTT.

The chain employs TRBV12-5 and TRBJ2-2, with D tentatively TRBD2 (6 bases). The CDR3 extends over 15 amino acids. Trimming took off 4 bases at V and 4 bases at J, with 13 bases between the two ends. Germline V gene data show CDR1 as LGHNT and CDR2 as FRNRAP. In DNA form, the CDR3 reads TGTGCTAGTGGTTGGAATCGGGGGATCACCGGGGAGCTGTTTTTT. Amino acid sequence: CASGWNRGITGELFF.

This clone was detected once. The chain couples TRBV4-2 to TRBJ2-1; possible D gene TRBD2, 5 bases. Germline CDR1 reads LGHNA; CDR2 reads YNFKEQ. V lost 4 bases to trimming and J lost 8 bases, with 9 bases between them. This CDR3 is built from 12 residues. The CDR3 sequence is CASSPHGDEQFF. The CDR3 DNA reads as TGTGCCAGCAGCCCCCACGGGGATGAGCAGTTCTTC.

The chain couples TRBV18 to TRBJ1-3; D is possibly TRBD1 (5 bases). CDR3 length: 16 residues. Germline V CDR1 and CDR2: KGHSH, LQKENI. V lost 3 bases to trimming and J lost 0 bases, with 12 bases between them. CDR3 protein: CASSPSRGGSGNTIYF. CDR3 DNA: TGTGCCAGCTCACCGTCGCGGGGGGGCTCTGGAAACACCATATATTTT.

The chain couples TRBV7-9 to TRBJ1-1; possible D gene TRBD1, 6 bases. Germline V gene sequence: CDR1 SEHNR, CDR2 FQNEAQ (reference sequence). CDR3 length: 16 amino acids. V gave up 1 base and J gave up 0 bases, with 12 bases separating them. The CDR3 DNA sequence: TGTGCCAGCAGCTTAGTACAGGGACCCTTGAACACTGAAGCTTTCTTT. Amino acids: CASSLVQGPLNTEAFF.

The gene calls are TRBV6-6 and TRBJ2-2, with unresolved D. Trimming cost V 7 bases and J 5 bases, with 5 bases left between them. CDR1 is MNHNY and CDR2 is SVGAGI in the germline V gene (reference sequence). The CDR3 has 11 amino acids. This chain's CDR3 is CASKMTGELFF. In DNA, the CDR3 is TGTGCCAGCAAGATGACCGGGGAGCTGTTTTTT.

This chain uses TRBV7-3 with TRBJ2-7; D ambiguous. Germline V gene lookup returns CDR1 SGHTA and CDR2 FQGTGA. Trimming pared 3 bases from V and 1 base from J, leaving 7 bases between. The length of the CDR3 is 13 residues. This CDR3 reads CASSFQKSYEQYF. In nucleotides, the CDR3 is TGTGCCAGCAGCTTTCAGAAGTCCTACGAGCAGTACTTC.

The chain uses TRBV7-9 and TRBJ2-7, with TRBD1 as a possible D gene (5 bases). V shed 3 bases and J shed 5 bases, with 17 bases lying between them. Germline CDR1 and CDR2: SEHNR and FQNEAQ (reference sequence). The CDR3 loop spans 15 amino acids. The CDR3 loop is CASSFTRAKDDEQYF. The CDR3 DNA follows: TGTGCCAGCAGCTTCACCAGGGCAAAGGACGACGAGCAGTACTTC. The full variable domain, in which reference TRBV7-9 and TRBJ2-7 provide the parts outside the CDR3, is DTGVSQNPRHKITKRGQNVTFRCDPISEHNRLYWYRQTLGQGPEFLTYFQNEAQLEKSRLLSDRFSAERPKGSFSTLEIQRTEQGDSAMYLCASSFTRAKDDEQYFGPGTRLTVT.

For the CDR3, the DNA is TGTGCCAGCAGCTTGCCGGCCTACAATGAGCAGTTCTTC. Translated: CASSLPAYNEQFF. This sequence joins TRBV5-4 and TRBJ2-1, with unresolved D. Germline assignment: CDR1 SGHNT and CDR2 YYREEE (reference sequence). The V end was cut by 1 base, the J end by 2 bases, with 4 bases between. The CDR3 sequence is 13 residues long.

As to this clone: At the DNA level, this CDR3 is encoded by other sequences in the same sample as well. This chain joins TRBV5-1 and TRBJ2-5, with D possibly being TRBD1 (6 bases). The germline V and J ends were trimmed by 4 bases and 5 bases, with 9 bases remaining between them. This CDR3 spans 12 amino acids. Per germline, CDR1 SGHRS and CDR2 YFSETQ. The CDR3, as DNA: TGCGCCAGCAGCGAAACAGGGGAGACCCAGTACTTC. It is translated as CASSETGETQYF.

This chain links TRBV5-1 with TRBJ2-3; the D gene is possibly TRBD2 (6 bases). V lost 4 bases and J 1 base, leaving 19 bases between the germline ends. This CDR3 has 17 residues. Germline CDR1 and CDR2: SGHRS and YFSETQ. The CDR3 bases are TGCGCCAGCAGCCCGTCCCCCGGAGGGGCGGGCACAGATACGCAGTATTTT. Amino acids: CASSPSPGGAGTDTQYF.

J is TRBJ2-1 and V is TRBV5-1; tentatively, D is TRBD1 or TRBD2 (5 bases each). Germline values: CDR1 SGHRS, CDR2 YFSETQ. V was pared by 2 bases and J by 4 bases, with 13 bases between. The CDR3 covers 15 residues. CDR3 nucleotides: TGCGCCAGCAGCTTCCGCCGGGACGAGTACAATGAGCAGTTCTTC. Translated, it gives CASSFRRDEYNEQFF.

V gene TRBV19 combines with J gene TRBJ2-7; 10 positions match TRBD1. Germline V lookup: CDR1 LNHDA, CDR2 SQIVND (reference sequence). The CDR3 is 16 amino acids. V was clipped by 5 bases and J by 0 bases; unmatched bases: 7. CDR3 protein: CASSDPGTGVSYEQYF. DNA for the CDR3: TGTGCCAGTAGTGACCCCGGGACAGGGGTCTCCTACGAGCAGTACTTC.

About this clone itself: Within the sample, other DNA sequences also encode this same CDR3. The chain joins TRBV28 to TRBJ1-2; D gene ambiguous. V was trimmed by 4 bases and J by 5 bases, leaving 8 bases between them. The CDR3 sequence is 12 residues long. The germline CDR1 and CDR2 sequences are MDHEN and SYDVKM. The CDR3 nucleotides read TGTGCCAGCAGTTGGACGGATTATGGCTACACCTTC. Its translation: CASSWTDYGYTF.

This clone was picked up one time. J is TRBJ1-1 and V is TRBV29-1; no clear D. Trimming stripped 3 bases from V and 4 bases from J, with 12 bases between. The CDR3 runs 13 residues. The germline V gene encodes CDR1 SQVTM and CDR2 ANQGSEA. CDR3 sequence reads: CSVEPLRGTEAFF. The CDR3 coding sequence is TGCAGCGTTGAGCCCCTTCGAGGCACTGAAGCTTTCTTT.

The CDR3 loop is CASSRGRPGLYEQYF. The CDR3 region has the DNA TGTGCCAGCAGCCGCGGGAGGCCCGGGTTATACGAGCAGTACTTC. The gene calls are TRBV5-5 and TRBJ2-7, with 8 bases identical to TRBD2. V lost 4 bases, J lost 4 bases, and 10 bases stayed unmatched. This CDR3 region has 15 residues. Germline V gene lookup returns CDR1 SGHKS and CDR2 YYEKEE (reference sequence).